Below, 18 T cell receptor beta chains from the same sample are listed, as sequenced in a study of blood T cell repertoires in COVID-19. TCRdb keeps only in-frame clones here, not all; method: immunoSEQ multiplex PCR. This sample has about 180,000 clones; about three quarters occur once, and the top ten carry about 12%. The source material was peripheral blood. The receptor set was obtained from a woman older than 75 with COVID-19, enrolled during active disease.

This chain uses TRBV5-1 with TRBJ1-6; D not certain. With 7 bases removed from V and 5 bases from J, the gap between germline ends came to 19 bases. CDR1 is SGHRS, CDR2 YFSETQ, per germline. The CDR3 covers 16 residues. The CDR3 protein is CASGRGPANNNSPLHF. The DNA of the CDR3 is TGCGCCAGCGGGAGAGGACCAGCAAACAATAATTCACCCCTCCACTTT.

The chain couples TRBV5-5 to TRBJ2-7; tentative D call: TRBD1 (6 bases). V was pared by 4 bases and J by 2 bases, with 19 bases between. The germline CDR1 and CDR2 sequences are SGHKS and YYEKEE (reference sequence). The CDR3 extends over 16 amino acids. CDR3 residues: CASSQGTGDGAYEQYF. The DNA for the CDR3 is TGTGCCAGCAGCCAGGGGACCGGGGACGGCGCCTACGAGCAGTACTTC.

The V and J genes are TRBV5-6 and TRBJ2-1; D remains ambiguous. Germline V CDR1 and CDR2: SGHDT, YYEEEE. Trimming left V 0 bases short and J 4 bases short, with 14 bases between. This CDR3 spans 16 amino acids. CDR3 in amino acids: CASSLDLSTQYNEQFF. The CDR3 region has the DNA TGTGCCAGCAGCTTGGATCTGTCTACTCAATACAATGAGCAGTTCTTC.

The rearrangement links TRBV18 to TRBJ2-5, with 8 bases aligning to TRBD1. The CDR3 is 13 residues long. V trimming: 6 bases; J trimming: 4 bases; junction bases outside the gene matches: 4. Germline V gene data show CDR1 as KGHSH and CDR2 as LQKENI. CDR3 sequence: CASSQGAGETQYF. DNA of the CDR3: TGTGCCAGCTCGCAGGGGGCCGGAGAGACCCAGTACTTC.

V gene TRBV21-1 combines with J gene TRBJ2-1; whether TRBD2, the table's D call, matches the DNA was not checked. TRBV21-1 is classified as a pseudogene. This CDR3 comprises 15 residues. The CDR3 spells CASTPGAGGHNEQFF. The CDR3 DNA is TGTGCCAGCACCCCGGGGGCGGGGGGGCATAATGAGCAGTTCTTC.

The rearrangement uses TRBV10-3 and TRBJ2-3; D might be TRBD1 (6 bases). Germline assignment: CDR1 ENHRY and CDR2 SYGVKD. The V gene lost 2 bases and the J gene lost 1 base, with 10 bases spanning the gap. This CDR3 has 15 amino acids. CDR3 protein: CAISERAGGTDTQYF. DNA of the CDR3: TGTGCCATCAGTGAGAGGGCAGGGGGCACAGATACGCAGTATTTT.

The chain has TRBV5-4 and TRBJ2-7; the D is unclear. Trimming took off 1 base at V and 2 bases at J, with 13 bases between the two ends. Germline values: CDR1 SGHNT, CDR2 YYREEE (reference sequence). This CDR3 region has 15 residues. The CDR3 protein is CASSLPTLEAYEQYF. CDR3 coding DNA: TGTGCCAGCAGCTTGCCGACCCTTGAGGCCTACGAGCAGTACTTC.

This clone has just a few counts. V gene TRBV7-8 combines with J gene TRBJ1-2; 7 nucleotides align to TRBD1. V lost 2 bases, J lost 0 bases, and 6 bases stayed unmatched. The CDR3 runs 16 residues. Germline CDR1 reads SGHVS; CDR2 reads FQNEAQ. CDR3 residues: CASSLSGRGTNYGYTF. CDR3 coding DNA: TGTGCCAGCAGCTTATCTGGCAGGGGGACTAACTATGGCTACACCTTC.

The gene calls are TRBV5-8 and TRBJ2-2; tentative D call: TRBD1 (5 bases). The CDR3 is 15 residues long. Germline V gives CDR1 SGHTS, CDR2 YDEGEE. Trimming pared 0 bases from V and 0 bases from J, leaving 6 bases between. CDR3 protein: CASSLGQPNTGELFF. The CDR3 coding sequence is TGTGCCAGCAGCTTGGGACAGCCGAACACCGGGGAGCTGTTTTTT.

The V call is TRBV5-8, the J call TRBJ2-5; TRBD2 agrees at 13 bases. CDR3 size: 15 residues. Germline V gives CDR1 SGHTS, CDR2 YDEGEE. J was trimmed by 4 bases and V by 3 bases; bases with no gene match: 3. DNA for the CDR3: TGTGCCAGCAGCTCTGGGACTAGCGGGATAGAGACCCAGTACTTC. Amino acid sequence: CASSSGTSGIETQYF. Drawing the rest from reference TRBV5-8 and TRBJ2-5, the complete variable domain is EAGVTQSPTHLIKTRGQQATLRCSPISGHTSVYWYQQALGLGLQFLLWYDEGEERNRGNFPPRFSGRQFPNYSSELNVNALELEDSALYLCASSSGTSGIETQYFGPGTRLLVL.

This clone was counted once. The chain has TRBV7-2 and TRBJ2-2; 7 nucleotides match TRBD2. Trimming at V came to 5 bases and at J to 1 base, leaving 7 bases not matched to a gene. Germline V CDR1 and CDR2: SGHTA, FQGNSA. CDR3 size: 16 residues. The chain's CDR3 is CASSNPTGGNTGELFF. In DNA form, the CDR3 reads TGTGCCAGCAGCAATCCAACGGGGGGGAACACCGGGGAGCTGTTTTTT.

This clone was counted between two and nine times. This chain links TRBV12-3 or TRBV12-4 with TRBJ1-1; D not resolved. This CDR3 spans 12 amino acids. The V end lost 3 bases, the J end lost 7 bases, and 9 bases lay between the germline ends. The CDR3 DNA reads TGTGCCAGCAGTTTTTCGGCAGGTGAAGCTTTCTTT. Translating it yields CASSFSAGEAFF.

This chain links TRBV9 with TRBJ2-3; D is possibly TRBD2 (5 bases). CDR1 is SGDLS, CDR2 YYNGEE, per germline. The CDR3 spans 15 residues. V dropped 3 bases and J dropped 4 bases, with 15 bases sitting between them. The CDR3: CASSASRTGSDTQYF. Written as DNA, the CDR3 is TGTGCCAGCAGCGCAAGTAGAACGGGGTCAGATACGCAGTATTTT.

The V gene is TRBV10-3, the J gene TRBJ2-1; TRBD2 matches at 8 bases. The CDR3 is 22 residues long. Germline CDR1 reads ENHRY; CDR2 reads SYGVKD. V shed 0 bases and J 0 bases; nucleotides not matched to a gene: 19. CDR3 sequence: CAISESEFLGGALTSSYNEQFF. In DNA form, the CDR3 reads TGTGCCATCAGTGAGTCGGAATTTCTCGGGGGGGCCCTTACTAGCTCCTACAATGAGCAGTTCTTC.

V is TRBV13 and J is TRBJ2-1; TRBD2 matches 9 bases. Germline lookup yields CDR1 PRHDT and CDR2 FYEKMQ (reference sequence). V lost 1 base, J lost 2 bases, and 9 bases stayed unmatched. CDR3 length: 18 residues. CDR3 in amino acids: CASSLDYSGGRAYNEQFF. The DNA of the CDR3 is TGTGCCAGCAGCTTAGACTATTCGGGCGGGAGGGCCTACAATGAGCAGTTCTTC.

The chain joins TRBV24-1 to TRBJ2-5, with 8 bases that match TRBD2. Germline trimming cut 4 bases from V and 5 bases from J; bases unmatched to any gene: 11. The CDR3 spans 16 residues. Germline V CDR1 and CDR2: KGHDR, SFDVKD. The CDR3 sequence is CATSDLGVAGRETQYF. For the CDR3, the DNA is TGTGCCACCAGTGACCTCGGAGTAGCGGGGCGGGAGACCCAGTACTTC.

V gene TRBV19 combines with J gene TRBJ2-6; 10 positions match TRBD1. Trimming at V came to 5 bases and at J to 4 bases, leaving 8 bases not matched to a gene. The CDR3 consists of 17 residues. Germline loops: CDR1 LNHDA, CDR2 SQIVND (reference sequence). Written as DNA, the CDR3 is TGTGCCAGTAGTGTCGGGACAGGGGCGCGGGGGGCCAACGTCCTGACTTTC. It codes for CASSVGTGARGANVLTF.

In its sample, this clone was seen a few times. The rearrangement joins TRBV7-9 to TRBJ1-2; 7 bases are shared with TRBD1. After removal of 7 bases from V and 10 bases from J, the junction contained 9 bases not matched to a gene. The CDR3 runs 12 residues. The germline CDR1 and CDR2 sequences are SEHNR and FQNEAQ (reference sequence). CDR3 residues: CASTPGTDFYTF. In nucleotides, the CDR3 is TGTGCCAGCACCCCCGGGACAGACTTCTACACCTTC.